These T cell receptor beta chains were read from a single sample in a study of T cell responses to AZD1222 COVID-19 vaccine. The repertoire was sequenced with immunoSEQ multiplex PCR; TCRdb's copy has only in-frame clones and lacks some. The sample shows roughly 80,000 clones, approximately 87% of them seen only once. Sequencing used peripheral blood, obtained on day 0 of MenACWY control vaccination. The receptors derive from an adult in good health. Both conserved end residues are part of each CDR3. D genes are given only for firm matches. Expanded clones are given a class, and other clones once, few, many or no size at all.

clone_size: .; v_call: TRBV10-3; j_call: TRBJ2-3; d_call: TRBD2; cdr3_nt: TGTGCCACCAGGACTAGCGGGAGGACGGACACAGATACGCAGTATTTT; cdr3_aa: CATRTSGRTDTDTQYF
clone_size: .; v_call: TRBV7-3; j_call: TRBJ2-7; d_call: TRBD1; cdr3_nt: TGTGCCAGCAGCTTCGATGGGACAGGGCCCTACGAGCAGTACTTC; cdr3_aa: CASSFDGTGPYEQYF
clone_size: .; v_call: TRBV5-4; j_call: TRBJ1-1; d_call: .; cdr3_nt: TGTGCCAGCAGCCATTACACGGGGAAGAACACTGAAGCTTTCTTT; cdr3_aa: CASSHYTGKNTEAFF
clone_size: .; v_call: TRBV5-1; j_call: TRBJ1-3; d_call: TRBD1; cdr3_nt: TGCGCCAGCAGCTTGGCCCTGACAGGGTCGGGAAACACCATATATTTT; cdr3_aa: CASSLALTGSGNTIYF
clone_size: .; v_call: TRBV9; j_call: TRBJ1-5; d_call: TRBD1; cdr3_nt: TGTGCCAGCAGCGCAGGGGGACAGGGTTACAATCAGCCCCAGCATTTT; cdr3_aa: CASSAGGQGYNQPQHF
clone_size: .; v_call: TRBV7-8; j_call: TRBJ1-4; d_call: .; cdr3_nt: TGTGCCAGCAGCGCCGACTTCGCCGCCTGGGGAAAACTGTTTTTT; cdr3_aa: CASSADFAAWGKLFF
clone_size: .; v_call: TRBV27; j_call: TRBJ1-6; d_call: .; cdr3_nt: TGTGCCAGCAGTGTAACAGGGATTTCACCCCTCCACTTT; cdr3_aa: CASSVTGISPLHF
clone_size: .; v_call: TRBV27; j_call: TRBJ2-7; d_call: .; cdr3_nt: TGTGCCAGCAGTTTATCTAAGAGCGGACTACAGTACTTC; cdr3_aa: CASSLSKSGLQYF
clone_size: .; v_call: TRBV18; j_call: TRBJ1-1; d_call: .; cdr3_nt: TGTGCCAGCTCACCATCGGCAAACACTGAAGCTTTCTTT; cdr3_aa: CASSPSANTEAFF
clone_size: .; v_call: TRBV30; j_call: TRBJ1-5; d_call: .; cdr3_nt: TGTGCCTGGAGTGTACGGAGCAATCAGCCCCAGCATTTT; cdr3_aa: CAWSVRSNQPQHF
clone_size: .; v_call: TRBV19; j_call: TRBJ2-7; d_call: TRBD2; cdr3_nt: TGTGCCAGTAGTATGGGCGGACTAGCGGGACCTGAGCAGTACTTC; cdr3_aa: CASSMGGLAGPEQYF
clone_size: .; v_call: TRBV6-2/TRBV6-3; j_call: TRBJ2-7; d_call: .; cdr3_nt: TGTGCCAGCAGCCCGCCCTACAGGGTAAGAACTCGCGAGCAGTACTTC; cdr3_aa: CASSPPYRVRTREQYF
clone_size: .; v_call: TRBV5-1; j_call: TRBJ2-7; d_call: .; cdr3_nt: TGCGCCAGCAGCAGGGGAGTGGGGGCTTACGAGCAGTACTTC; cdr3_aa: CASSRGVGAYEQYF
clone_size: once; v_call: TRBV6-6; j_call: TRBJ2-5; d_call: TRBD1; cdr3_nt: TGTGCCAGCAGTTACCTAGCCGGGACAGGAGCGAGGACCCAGTACTTC; cdr3_aa: CASSYLAGTGARTQYF
clone_size: .; v_call: TRBV7-8; j_call: TRBJ2-2; d_call: .; cdr3_nt: TGTGCCAGCAGCTTAAGAGTGTCGACAGGAGGAAGGGGGCTGTTTTTT; cdr3_aa: CASSLRVSTGGRGLFF
clone_size: once; v_call: TRBV2; j_call: TRBJ2-3; d_call: TRBD2; cdr3_nt: TGTGCCAGTCTCTGGGGGGAGGGCGATACGCAGTATTTT; cdr3_aa: CASLWGEGDTQYF
clone_size: .; v_call: TRBV19; j_call: TRBJ1-1; d_call: .; cdr3_nt: TGTGCCAGTAGTCTCTCCGGGGGTAAGAACACTGAAGCTTTCTTT; cdr3_aa: CASSLSGGKNTEAFF
clone_size: .; v_call: TRBV28; j_call: TRBJ2-5; d_call: .; cdr3_nt: TGTGCCAGCACCCATCTGGTCTGGGGGGAAGTTAAAGAGACCCAGTACTTC; cdr3_aa: CASTHLVWGEVKETQYF
clone_size: .; v_call: TRBV30; j_call: TRBJ2-1; d_call: .; cdr3_nt: TGTGCCTGGAGTGTACGTGGCAGGCAAGGATACAATGAGCAGTTCTTC; cdr3_aa: CAWSVRGRQGYNEQFF
clone_size: .; v_call: TRBV27; j_call: TRBJ1-4; d_call: .; cdr3_nt: TGTGCCAGCAGTTCTTACCGGGGTGCAACTAATGAAAAACTGTTTTTT; cdr3_aa: CASSSYRGATNEKLFF
clone_size: .; v_call: TRBV19; j_call: TRBJ2-3; d_call: .; cdr3_nt: TGTGCCAGTAGCCTGTCCACAGATACGCAGTATTTT; cdr3_aa: CASSLSTDTQYF
clone_size: .; v_call: TRBV28; j_call: TRBJ1-3; d_call: .; cdr3_nt: TGTGCCAGCAGTACTACGAGAACTGGAAACACCATATATTTT; cdr3_aa: CASSTTRTGNTIYF
clone_size: .; v_call: TRBV4-1; j_call: TRBJ2-3; d_call: .; cdr3_nt: TGCGCCAGCAGCCCCCACACAGATACGCAGTATTTT; cdr3_aa: CASSPHTDTQYF
clone_size: .; v_call: TRBV12-3/TRBV12-4; j_call: TRBJ1-1; d_call: .; cdr3_nt: TGTGCCAGCCGTTCAGGTATGAACACTGAAACTTTCTTT; cdr3_aa: CASRSGMNTETFF
clone_size: .; v_call: TRBV7-8; j_call: TRBJ2-1; d_call: TRBD1; cdr3_nt: TGTGCCAGCAGCCGTGACAGGGGAGAGCACAATGAGCAGTTCTTC; cdr3_aa: CASSRDRGEHNEQFF
clone_size: .; v_call: TRBV7-2; j_call: TRBJ1-1; d_call: TRBD1; cdr3_nt: TGTGCCAGCAGCCCGACAGGGGTGACTGAAGCTTTCTTT; cdr3_aa: CASSPTGVTEAFF
clone_size: .; v_call: TRBV28; j_call: TRBJ2-2; d_call: .; cdr3_nt: TGTGCCAGCAGTTTTTGGGCTCCCACCGGGTCTAGAGGCACCGGGGAGCTGTTTTTT; cdr3_aa: CASSFWAPTGSRGTGELFF
clone_size: .; v_call: TRBV20-1; j_call: TRBJ2-1; d_call: TRBD1; cdr3_nt: TGCAGTGCTACGCCCGGGACAGGGCCGTTCTTC; cdr3_aa: CSATPGTGPFF
clone_size: .; v_call: TRBV10-3; j_call: TRBJ1-2; d_call: .; cdr3_nt: TGTGCCATCAGCGACTCGACAAGACCCAACTATGGCTACACCTTC; cdr3_aa: CAISDSTRPNYGYTF
clone_size: .; v_call: TRBV6-2/TRBV6-3; j_call: TRBJ2-1; d_call: TRBD2; cdr3_nt: TGTGCCAGCAGTTGGCTAGCGGGATACAATGAGCAGTTCTTC; cdr3_aa: CASSWLAGYNEQFF
clone_size: .; v_call: TRBV6-2/TRBV6-3; j_call: TRBJ1-6; d_call: .; cdr3_nt: TGTGCCAGCAGTATACCGTCTATACTTCAGGGGTCGCCCCTCCACTTT; cdr3_aa: CASSIPSILQGSPLHF
clone_size: .; v_call: TRBV5-4; j_call: TRBJ2-7; d_call: .; cdr3_nt: TGTGCCAGCAGCGTTCCGGGACAGCGGGTCCACGAGCAGTACTTC; cdr3_aa: CASSVPGQRVHEQYF
clone_size: .; v_call: TRBV28; j_call: TRBJ2-5; d_call: TRBD2; cdr3_nt: TGTGCCAGCAGTTTATGGACTAGCGGGGTCATCCAAGAGACCCAGTACTTC; cdr3_aa: CASSLWTSGVIQETQYF
clone_size: .; v_call: TRBV28; j_call: TRBJ2-3; d_call: TRBD1; cdr3_nt: TGTGCCAGCAGTACAGGGGGGTTGGGGTACGGCACAGATACGCAGTATTTT; cdr3_aa: CASSTGGLGYGTDTQYF
clone_size: .; v_call: TRBV30; j_call: TRBJ1-2; d_call: .; cdr3_nt: TGTGCCTGGCCCTCCGGGGGAGGGGGCTACACCTTC; cdr3_aa: CAWPSGGGGYTF
clone_size: .; v_call: TRBV11-3; j_call: TRBJ2-2; d_call: TRBD1; cdr3_nt: TGTGCCAGCAGCTTAGACCGAGGACAGGGCCCACCTCCCGGGGAGCTGTTTTTT; cdr3_aa: CASSLDRGQGPPPGELFF
clone_size: .; v_call: TRBV3-1/TRBV3-2; j_call: TRBJ2-3; d_call: .; cdr3_nt: TGTGCCAGCAGCTCATACAGGGCCTTCACAGATACGCAGTATTTT; cdr3_aa: CASSSYRAFTDTQYF
clone_size: .; v_call: TRBV11-2; j_call: TRBJ2-7; d_call: .; cdr3_nt: TGTGCCAGCAGCTCACAGGGTTACTACGAGCAGTACTTC; cdr3_aa: CASSSQGYYEQYF
clone_size: .; v_call: TRBV3-1/TRBV3-2; j_call: TRBJ2-2; d_call: TRBD2; cdr3_nt: TGTGCCAGCAGCCTAAGGACTAGCGGGAGGACGGTCACCGGGGAGCTGTTTTTT; cdr3_aa: CASSLRTSGRTVTGELFF
clone_size: .; v_call: TRBV5-1; j_call: TRBJ1-6; d_call: TRBD1; cdr3_nt: TGCGCCAGCAGCCCCCAGGGGGGACCTAATTCACCCCTCCACTTT; cdr3_aa: CASSPQGGPNSPLHF
clone_size: .; v_call: TRBV4-1; j_call: TRBJ1-2; d_call: .; cdr3_nt: TGCGCCAGCAGACCCTGGGGGGGATCTTATGGCTACACCTTC; cdr3_aa: CASRPWGGSYGYTF
clone_size: .; v_call: TRBV9; j_call: TRBJ1-4; d_call: .; cdr3_nt: TGTGCCAGCAGCGCTACGACCTCCAGTGGAGAAAAACTGTTTTTT; cdr3_aa: CASSATTSSGEKLFF
clone_size: .; v_call: TRBV4-2; j_call: TRBJ2-3; d_call: .; cdr3_nt: TGTGCCAGCAGCCAACGATCTGGGGGGCCTAGCACAGATACGCAGTATTTT; cdr3_aa: CASSQRSGGPSTDTQYF
clone_size: .; v_call: TRBV18; j_call: TRBJ1-2; d_call: .; cdr3_nt: TGTGCCAGCTCACCAATTCAGGGCTATGGCTACACCTTC; cdr3_aa: CASSPIQGYGYTF
clone_size: once; v_call: TRBV15; j_call: TRBJ2-7; d_call: TRBD2; cdr3_nt: TGTGCCACCAGCAGAGTAGCGGGGAAGGGTTACGAGCAGTACTTC; cdr3_aa: CATSRVAGKGYEQYF